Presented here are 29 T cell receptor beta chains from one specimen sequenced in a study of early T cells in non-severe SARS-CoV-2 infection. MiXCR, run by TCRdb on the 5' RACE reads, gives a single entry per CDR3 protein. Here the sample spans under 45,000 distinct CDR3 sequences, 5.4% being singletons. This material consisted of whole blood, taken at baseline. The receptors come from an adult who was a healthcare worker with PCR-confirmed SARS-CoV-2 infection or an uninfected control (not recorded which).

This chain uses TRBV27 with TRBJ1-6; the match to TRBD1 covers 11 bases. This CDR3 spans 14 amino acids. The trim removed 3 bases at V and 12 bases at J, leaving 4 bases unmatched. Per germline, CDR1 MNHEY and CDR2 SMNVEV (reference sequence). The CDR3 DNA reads TGTGCCAGCAGTTTCGGACAGGGGGCTTTACCCCTCCACTTT. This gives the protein CASSFGQGALPLHF.

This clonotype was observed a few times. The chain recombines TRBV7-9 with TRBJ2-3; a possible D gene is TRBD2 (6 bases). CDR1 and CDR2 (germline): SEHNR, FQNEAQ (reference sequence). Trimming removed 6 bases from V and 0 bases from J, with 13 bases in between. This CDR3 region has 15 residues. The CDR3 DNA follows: TGTGCCAGCAGTCCAAGCGGAGGGAGCACAGATACGCAGTATTTT. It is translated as CASSPSGGSTDTQYF.

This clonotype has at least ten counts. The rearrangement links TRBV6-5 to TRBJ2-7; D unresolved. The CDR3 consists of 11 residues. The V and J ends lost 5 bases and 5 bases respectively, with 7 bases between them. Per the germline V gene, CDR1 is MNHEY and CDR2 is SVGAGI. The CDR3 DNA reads TGTGCCAGCAGTGCCTTGAACGAGCAGTACTTC. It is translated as CASSALNEQYF.

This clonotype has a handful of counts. CDR3 coding DNA: TGTGCCAGCAGCTCCCTTCATGGACAGGTTACAGATACGCAGTATTTT. Translated, it gives CASSSLHGQVTDTQYF. The chain carries TRBV11-2 and TRBJ2-3; 7 bases are a match to TRBD1. CDR1 is SGHAT, CDR2 FQNNGV, per germline. The CDR3 sequence is 16 residues long. The V and J ends lost 4 bases and 3 bases, in that order; junction bases with no gene match: 10.

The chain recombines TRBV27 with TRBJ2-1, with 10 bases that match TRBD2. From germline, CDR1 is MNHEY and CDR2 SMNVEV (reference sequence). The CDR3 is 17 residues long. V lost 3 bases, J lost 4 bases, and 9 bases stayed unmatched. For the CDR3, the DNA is TGTGCCAGCAGTTTGCTAGCGGGAGCGCTTCCTTACAATGAGCAGTTCTTC. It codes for CASSLLAGALPYNEQFF.

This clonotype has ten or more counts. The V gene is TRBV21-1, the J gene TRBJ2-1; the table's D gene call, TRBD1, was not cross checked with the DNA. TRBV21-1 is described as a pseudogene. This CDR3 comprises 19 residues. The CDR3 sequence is CASSKGQDADRFSYNEQFF. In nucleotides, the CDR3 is TGTGCCAGCAGCAAGGGACAGGACGCGGATCGATTCTCCTACAATGAGCAGTTCTTC.

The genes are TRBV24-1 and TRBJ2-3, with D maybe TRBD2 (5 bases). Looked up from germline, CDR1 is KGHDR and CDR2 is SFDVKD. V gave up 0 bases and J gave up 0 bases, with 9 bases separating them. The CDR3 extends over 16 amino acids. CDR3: CATSDLQGGSTDTQYF. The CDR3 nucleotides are TGTGCCACCAGTGATTTGCAAGGCGGGAGCACAGATACGCAGTATTTT.

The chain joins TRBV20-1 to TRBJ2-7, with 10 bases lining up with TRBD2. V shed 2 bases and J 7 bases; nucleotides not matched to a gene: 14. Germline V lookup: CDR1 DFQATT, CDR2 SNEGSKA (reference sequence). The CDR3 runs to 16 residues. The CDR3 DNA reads TGCAGTGCTAGAATCCTGGGACTAGCGACAATGTGGGAGCAGTACTTC. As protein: CSARILGLATMWEQYF.

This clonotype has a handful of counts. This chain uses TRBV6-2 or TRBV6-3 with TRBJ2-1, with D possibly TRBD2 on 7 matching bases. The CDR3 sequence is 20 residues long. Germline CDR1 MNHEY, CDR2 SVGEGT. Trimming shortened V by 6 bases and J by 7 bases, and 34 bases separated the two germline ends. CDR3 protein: CASSSVGGREPGGRRNEQFF. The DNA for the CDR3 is TGTGCCAGCAGCTCGGTTGGGGGGCGGGAACCCGGCGGGAGACGGAATGAGCAGTTCTTC.

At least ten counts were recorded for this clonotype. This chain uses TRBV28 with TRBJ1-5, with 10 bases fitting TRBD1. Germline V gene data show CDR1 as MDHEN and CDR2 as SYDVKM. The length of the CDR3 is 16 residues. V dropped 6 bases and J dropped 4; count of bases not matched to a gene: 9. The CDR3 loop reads CASRSTGTGVNQPQHF. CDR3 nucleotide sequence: TGTGCCAGCAGATCCACCGGGACAGGGGTTAATCAGCCCCAGCATTTT. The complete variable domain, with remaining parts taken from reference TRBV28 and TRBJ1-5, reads DVKVTQSSRYLVKRTGEKVFLECVQDMDHENMFWYRQDPGLGLRLIYFSYDVKMKEKGDIPEGYSVSREKKERFSLILESASTNQTSMYLCASRSTGTGVNQPQHFGDGTRLSIL.

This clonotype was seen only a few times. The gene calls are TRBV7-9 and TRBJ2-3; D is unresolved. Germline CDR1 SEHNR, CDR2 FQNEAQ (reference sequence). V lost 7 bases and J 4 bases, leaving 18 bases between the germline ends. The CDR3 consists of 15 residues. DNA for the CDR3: TGTGCCAGCATTCCCACGTCTCGAAGCGCAGATACGCAGTATTTT. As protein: CASIPTSRSADTQYF.

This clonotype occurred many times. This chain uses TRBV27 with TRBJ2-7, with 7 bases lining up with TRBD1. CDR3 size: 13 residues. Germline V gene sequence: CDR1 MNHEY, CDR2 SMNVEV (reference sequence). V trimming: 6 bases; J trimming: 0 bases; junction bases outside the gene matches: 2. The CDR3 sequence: CASSDRVSYEQYF. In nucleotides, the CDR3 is TGTGCCAGCAGCGACAGGGTCTCCTACGAGCAGTACTTC.

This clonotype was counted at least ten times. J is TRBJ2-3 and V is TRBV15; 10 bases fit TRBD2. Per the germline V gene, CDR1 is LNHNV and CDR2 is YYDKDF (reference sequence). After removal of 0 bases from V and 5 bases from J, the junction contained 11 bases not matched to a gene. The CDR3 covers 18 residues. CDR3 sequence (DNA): TGTGCCACCAGCAGAGATGGGGCTAGCGGGAGCCCCGGAGATACGCAGTATTTT. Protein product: CATSRDGASGSPGDTQYF.

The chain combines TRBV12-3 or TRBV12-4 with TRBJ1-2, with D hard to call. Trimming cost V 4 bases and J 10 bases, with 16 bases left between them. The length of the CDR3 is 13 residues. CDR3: CASSSVAISTYTF. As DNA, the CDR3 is TGTGCCAGCAGTTCCGTGGCAATAAGCACCTACACCTTC.

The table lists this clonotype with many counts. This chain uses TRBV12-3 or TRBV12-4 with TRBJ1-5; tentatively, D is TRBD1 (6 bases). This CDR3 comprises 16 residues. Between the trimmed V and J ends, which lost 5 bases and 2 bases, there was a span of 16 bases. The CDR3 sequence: CASSPYTGLGNQPQHF. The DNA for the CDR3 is TGTGCCAGCAGTCCATATACAGGGCTCGGCAATCAGCCCCAGCATTTT.

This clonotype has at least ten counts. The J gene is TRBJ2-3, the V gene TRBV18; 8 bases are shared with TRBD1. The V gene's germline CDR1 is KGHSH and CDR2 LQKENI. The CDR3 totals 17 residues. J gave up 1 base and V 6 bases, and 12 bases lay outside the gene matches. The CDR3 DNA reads TGTGCCAGCTCTCTTGGACAGGGATCGGGACGCACAGATACGCAGTATTTT. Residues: CASSLGQGSGRTDTQYF.

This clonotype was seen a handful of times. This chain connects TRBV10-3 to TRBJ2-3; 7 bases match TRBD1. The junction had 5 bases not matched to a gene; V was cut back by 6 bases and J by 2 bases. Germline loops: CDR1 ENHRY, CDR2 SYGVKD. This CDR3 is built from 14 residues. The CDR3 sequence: CAIRPGQNTDTQYF. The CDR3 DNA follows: TGTGCCATCAGGCCGGGACAGAACACAGATACGCAGTATTTT.

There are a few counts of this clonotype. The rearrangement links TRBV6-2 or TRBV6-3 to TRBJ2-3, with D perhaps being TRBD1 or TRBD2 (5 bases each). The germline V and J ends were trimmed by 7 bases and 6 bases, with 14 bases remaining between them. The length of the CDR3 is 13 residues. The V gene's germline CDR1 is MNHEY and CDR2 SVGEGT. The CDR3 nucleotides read TGTGCCAGCAAAGGGACCGCGAGGGATACGCAGTATTTT. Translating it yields CASKGTARDTQYF.

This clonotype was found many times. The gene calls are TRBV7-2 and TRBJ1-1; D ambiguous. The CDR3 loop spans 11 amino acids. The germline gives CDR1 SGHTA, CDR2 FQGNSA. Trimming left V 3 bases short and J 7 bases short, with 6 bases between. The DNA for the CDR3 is TGTGCCAGCAGCTTCCTTGTTGAAGCTTTCTTT. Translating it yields CASSFLVEAFF.

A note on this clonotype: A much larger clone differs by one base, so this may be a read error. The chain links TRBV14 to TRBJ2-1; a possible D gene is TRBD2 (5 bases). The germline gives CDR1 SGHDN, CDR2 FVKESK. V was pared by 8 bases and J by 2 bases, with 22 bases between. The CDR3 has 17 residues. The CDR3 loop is CASSSIPGSVAYNEQFF. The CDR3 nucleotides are TGTGCCAGCTCCTCCATCCCTGGGAGCGTCGCCTACAATGAGCAGTTCTTC.

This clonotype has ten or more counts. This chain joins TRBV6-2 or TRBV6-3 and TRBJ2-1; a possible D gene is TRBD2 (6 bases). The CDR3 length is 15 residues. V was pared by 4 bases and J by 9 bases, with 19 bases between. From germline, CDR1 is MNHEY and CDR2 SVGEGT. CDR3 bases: TGTGCCAGCAGTTTACGGGACTCCTCTCTTAGTGAGCAGTTCTTC. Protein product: CASSLRDSSLSEQFF.

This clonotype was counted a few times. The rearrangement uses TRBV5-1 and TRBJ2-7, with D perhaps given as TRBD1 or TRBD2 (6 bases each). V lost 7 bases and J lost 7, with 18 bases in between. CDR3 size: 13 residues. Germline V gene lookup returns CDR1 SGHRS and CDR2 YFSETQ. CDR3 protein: CASPSRTTGEQYF. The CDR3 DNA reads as TGCGCCAGCCCGAGTAGGACTACAGGGGAGCAGTACTTC.

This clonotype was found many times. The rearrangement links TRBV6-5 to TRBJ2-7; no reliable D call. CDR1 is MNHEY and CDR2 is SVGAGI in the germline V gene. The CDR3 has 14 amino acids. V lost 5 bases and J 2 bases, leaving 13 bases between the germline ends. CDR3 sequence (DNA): TGTGCCAGCAGTGCTGCACAACCACCCTACGAGCAGTACTTC. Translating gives CASSAAQPPYEQYF.

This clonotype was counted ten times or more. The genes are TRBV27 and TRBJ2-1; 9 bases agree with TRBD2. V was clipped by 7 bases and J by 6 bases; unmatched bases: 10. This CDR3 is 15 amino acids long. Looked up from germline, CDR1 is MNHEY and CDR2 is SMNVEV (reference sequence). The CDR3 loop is CASTGLAGVRNEQFF. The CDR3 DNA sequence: TGTGCCAGCACTGGGTTAGCGGGAGTGCGCAATGAGCAGTTCTTC.

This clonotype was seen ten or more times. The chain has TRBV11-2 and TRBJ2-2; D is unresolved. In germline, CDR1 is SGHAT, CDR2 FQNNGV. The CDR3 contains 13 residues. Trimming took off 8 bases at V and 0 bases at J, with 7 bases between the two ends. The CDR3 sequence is CASARTNTGELFF. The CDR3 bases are TGTGCCAGCGCACGGACGAACACCGGGGAGCTGTTTTTT.

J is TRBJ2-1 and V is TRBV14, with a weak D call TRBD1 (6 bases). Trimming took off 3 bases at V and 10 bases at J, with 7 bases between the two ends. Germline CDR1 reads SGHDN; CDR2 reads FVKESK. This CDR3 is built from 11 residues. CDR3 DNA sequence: TGTGCCAGCAGCCACGGACAGGAGCAGTTCTTC. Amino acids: CASSHGQEQFF.

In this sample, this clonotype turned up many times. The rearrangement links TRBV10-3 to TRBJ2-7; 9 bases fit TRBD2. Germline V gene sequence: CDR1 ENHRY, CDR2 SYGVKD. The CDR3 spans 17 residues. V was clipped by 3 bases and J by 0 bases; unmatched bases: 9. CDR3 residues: CAISDPSTSGSSYEQYF. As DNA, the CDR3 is TGTGCCATCAGTGACCCTTCGACTAGCGGATCCTCCTACGAGCAGTACTTC.

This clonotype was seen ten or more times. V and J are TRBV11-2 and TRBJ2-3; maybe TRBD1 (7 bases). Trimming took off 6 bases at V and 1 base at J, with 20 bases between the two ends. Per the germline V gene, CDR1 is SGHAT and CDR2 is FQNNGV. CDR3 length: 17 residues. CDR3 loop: CASRRGGRQGGTDTQYF. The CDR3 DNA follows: TGTGCCAGCAGGAGAGGGGGGAGACAGGGAGGCACAGATACGCAGTATTTT.

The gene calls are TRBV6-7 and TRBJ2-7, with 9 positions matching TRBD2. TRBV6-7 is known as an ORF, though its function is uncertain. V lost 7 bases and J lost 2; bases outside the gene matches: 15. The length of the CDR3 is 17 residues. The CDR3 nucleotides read TGTGCCAGCACCTTAGGAGGAGCGGGAGGATCCCCCTACGAGCAGTACGTC. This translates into CASTLGGAGGSPYEQYV.